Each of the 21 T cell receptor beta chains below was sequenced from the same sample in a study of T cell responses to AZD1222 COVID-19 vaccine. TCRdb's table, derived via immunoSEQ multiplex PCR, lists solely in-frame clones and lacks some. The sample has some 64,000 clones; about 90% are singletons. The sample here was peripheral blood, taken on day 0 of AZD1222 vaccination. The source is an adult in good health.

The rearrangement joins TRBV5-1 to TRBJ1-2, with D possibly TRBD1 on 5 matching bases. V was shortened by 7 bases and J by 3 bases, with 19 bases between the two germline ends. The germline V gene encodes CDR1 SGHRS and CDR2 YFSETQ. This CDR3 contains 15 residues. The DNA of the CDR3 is TGCGCCAGCGGATTGGGGCAGGGCGTAGACTATGGCTACACCTTC. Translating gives CASGLGQGVDYGYTF.

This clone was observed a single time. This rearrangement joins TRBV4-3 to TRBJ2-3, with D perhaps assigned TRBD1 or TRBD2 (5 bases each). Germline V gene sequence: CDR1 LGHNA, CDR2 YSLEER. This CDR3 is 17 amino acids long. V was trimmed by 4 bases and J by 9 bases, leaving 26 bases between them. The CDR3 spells CASSPTFGGEGLGTQYF. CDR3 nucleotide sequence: TGCGCCAGCAGCCCCACCTTTGGGGGTGAGGGCTTGGGGACGCAGTATTTT.

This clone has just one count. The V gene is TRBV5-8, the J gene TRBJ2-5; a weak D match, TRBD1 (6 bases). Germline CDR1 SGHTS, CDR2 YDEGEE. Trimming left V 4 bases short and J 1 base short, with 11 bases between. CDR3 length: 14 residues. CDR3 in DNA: TGTGCCAGCAGCCGGGGACATGTCCAAGAGACCCAGTACTTC. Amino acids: CASSRGHVQETQYF.

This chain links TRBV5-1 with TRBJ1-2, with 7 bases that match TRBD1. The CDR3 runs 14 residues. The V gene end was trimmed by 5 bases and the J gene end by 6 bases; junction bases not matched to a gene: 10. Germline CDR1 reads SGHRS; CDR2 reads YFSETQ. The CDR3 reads CASSPATGTDGYTF. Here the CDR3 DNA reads TGCGCCAGCAGTCCGGCGACAGGGACGGATGGCTACACCTTC.

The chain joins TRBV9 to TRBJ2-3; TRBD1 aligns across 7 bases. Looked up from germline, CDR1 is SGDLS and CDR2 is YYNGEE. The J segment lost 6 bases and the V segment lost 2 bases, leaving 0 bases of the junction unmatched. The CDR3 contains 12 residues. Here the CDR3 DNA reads TGTGCCAGCAGCGTGACAGGGGATACGCAGTATTTT. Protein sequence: CASSVTGDTQYF.

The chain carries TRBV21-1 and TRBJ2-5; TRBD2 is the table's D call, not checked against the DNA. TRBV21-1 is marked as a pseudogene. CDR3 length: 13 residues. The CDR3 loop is CASSARIGETQYF. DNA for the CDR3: TGTGCCAGCAGCGCGCGGATCGGAGAGACCCAGTACTTC.

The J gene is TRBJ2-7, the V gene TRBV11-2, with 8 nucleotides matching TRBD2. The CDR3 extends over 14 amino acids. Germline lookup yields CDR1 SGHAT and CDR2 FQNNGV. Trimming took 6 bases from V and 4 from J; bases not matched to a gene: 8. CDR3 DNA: TGTGCCAGCAGACGAGCGGGAGAAGGGTACGAGCAGTACTTC. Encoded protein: CASRRAGEGYEQYF.

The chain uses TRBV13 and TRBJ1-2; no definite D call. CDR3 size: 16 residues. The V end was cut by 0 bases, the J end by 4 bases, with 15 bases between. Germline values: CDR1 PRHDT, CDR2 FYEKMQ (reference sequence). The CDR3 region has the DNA TGTGCCAGCAGCTTAGGAGTGGGCACCGCTGCCTATGGCTACACCTTC. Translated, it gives CASSLGVGTAAYGYTF.

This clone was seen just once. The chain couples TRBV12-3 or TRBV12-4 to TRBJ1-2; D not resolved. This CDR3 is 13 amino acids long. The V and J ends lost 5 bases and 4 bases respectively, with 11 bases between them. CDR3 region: CASSLTGSYGYTF. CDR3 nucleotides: TGTGCCAGCAGTCTCACCGGATCCTATGGCTACACCTTC.

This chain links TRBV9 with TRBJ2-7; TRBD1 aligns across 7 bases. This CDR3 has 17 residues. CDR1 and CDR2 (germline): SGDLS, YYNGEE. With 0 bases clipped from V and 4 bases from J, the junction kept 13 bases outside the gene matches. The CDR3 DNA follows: TGTGCCAGCAGCGTAGCAGGGGGAGCACCCGGGTGGTACGAGCAGTACTTC. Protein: CASSVAGGAPGWYEQYF.

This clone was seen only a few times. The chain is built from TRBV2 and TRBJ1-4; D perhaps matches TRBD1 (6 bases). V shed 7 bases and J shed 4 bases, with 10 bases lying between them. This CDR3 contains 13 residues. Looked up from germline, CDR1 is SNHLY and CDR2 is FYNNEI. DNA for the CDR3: TGTGCCAGCATGGGGGCTTTTAATGAAAAACTGTTTTTT. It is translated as CASMGAFNEKLFF.

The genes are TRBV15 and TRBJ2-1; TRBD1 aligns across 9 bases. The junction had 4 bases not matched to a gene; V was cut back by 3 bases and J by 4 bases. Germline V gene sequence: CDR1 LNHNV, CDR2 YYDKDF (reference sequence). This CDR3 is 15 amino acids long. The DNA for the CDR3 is TGTGCCACCAGCAGGAGGGACAGGGTTTACAATGAGCAGTTCTTC. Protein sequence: CATSRRDRVYNEQFF.

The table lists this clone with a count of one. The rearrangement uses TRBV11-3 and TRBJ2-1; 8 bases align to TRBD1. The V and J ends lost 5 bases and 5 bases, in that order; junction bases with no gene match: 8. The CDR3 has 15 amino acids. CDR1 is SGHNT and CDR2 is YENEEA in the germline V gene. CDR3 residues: CASSGGQGPHNEQFF. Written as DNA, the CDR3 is TGTGCCAGCAGCGGAGGACAGGGTCCCCACAATGAGCAGTTCTTC.

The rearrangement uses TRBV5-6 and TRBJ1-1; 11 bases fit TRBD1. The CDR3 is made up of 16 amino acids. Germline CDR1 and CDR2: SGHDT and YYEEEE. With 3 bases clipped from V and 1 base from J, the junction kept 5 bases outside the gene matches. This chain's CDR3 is CASSWTGGSRNTEAFF. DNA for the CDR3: TGTGCCAGCAGCTGGACAGGGGGCAGCAGGAACACTGAAGCTTTCTTT.

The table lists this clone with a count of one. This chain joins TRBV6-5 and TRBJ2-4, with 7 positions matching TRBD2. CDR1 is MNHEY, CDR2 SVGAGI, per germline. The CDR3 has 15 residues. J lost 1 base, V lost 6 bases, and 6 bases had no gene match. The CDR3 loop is CASSPMGGAKNIQYF. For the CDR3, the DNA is TGTGCCAGCAGCCCCATGGGGGGGGCCAAAAACATTCAGTACTTC.

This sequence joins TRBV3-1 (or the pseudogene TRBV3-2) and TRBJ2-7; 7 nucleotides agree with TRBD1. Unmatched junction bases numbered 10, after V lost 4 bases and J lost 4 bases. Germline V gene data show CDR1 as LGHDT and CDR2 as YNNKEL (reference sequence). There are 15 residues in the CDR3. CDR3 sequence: CASSPTGQARYEQYF. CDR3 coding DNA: TGTGCCAGCAGCCCCACCGGACAGGCCCGGTACGAGCAGTACTTC.

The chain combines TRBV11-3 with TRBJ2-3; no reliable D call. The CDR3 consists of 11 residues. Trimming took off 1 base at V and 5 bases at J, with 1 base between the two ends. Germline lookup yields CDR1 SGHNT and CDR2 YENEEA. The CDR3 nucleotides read TGTGCCAGCAGCTTAGGAGATACGCAGTATTTT. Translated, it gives CASSLGDTQYF. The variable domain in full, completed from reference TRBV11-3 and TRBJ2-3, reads EAGVVQSPRYKIIEKKQPVAFWCNPISGHNTLYWYLQNLGQGPELLIRYENEEAVDDSQLPKDRFSAERLKGVDSTLKIQPAELGDSAVYLCASSLGDTQYFGPGTRLTVL.

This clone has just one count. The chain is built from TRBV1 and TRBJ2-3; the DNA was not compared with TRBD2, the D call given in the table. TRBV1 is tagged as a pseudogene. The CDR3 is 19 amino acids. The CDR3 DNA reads TGCACCAGCAGCCAAGATCTTGGGGTTAGCGGGGGGGCCAGGGATACGCAGTATTTT. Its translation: CTSSQDLGVSGGARDTQYF.

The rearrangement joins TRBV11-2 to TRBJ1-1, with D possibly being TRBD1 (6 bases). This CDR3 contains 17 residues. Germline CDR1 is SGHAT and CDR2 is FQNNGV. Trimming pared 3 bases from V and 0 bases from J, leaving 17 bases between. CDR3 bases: TGTGCCAGCAGCTTCGTACGGGGGGCCTTTATGAACACTGAAGCTTTCTTT. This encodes CASSFVRGAFMNTEAFF.

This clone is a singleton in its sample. CDR3 in DNA: TGTGCCAGCGCCTCAGGGGGTAGTACGAGTACGCAGTATTTT. Amino acid sequence: CASASGGSTSTQYF. The V gene is TRBV27, the J gene TRBJ2-3; 7 bases agree with TRBD1. Germline CDR1 reads MNHEY; CDR2 reads SMNVEV (reference sequence). Trimming took 8 bases from V and 8 from J; bases not matched to a gene: 13. This CDR3 contains 14 residues.

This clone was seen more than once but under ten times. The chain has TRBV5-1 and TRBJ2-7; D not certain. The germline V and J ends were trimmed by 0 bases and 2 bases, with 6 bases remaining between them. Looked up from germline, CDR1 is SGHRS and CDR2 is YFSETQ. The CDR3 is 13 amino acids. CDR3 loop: CASSLGHPYEQYF. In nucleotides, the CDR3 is TGCGCCAGCAGCTTGGGACATCCCTACGAGCAGTACTTC.